This T cell receptor beta chain was sequenced in a study of shared clonotypes between healthy human individuals. Assay used: immunoSEQ multiplex PCR; TCRdb lists only in-frame clones, some missing. The profile shows roughly 1 million clones, 75% to 85% of them singletons. The CDR3 loop spans 13 amino acids. CDR1 and CDR2 from the germline V gene are ENHRY and SYGVKD. The J gene is TRBJ1-4, the V gene TRBV10-3, with D possibly TRBD1 on 5 matching bases. The sequenced sample consisted of memory CD4+ T cells from PBMCs. As to subset: CD45RA-negative fraction. This clonotype originated in a man younger than 35 in good health. Some clones in this sample may be carry-over from other donors' samples. CDR3 nucleotides: TGTGCGATAAGGGGCCGGGTTAATGAAAAACTGTTTTTT. Protein sequence: CAIRGRVNEKLFF.